The T cell receptor (beta chain) under discussion was sequenced for a study of cytotoxic CD8 clonotypes in ibrutinib-treated CLL. Looking at the study overall: Recorded responses included 24 partial and 2 complete; following median roughly 68 months, approximately 14 stayed remitted and roughly twelve progressed.

On this clone: Antigen: not known.

The repertoire was sequenced with immunoSEQ multiplex PCR; TCRdb's copy has only in-frame clones and lacks some. The table includes some 16,000 clones, about 70% detected once. General study findings and limits: Under treatment, the uncommon public clonotypes either contracted or remained stable.

This CDR3 has 13 amino acids. Trimming took 3 bases from V and 6 from J, leaving 12 bases between them. Germline CDR1 reads LNHDA; CDR2 reads SQIVND (reference sequence). The genes are TRBV19 and TRBJ2-7; no reliable D call. The receptor was derived from a human donor with chronic lymphocytic leukemia. The source was PBMCs, collected before ibrutinib treatment. CDR3 amino acids: CASSIPPVGEQYF. In nucleotides, the CDR3 is TGTGCCAGTAGTATCCCCCCCGTGGGCGAGCAGTACTTC.